These T cell receptor beta chains were read from a single sample in a study of T cells in Graves' hyperthyroidism and ophthalmopathy. Each CDR3 protein gets one entry after TCRdb re-called the multiplex PCR reads with MiXCR. Of about 500,000 distinct CDR3 sequences detected, about a sixth appear once; the ten largest clones hold around 17%. Sequenced: blood. The receptors derive from a woman younger than 35 with Graves' ophthalmopathy. CDR3s include the opening cysteine and the closing phenylalanine or tryptophan. The order of the fields is CDR3 DNA, CDR3 protein, V gene, J gene, clone size, D gene. The D gene is left open where the match is weak. Size values are once, few and many counts, or a class for expanded clones, and some rows have none.

DNA: TGTGCCAGTAGTCTTTGGGACAGGGGGCAGGACGAGCAGTACTTC
CDR3: CASSLWDRGQDEQYF
V: TRBV19
J: TRBJ2-7
size: -
D: TRBD1

DNA: TGCAGCGTTGGTCTTTTCGTAGGGGACCCTGTGAGGTCCTACGAGCAGTACTTC
CDR3: CSVGLFVGDPVRSYEQYF
V: TRBV29-1
J: TRBJ2-7
size: few
D: -

DNA: TGTGCCAGCAGCCGTTTTTTGGAACTAGCGGGAGAGGATGAGCAGTTCTTC
CDR3: CASSRFLELAGEDEQFF
V: TRBV5-6
J: TRBJ2-1
size: few
D: TRBD2

DNA: TGTGCTAGCAGTCGACAGGGACAGGGGGAGACCCAGTACTTC
CDR3: CASSRQGQGETQYF
V: TRBV7-7
J: TRBJ2-5
size: few
D: TRBD1

DNA: TGCGCCAGCAGCCAAACAATTTATAGCAATCAGCCCCAGCATTTT
CDR3: CASSQTIYSNQPQHF
V: TRBV4-1
J: TRBJ1-5
size: -
D: -

DNA: TGTGCCAGCAGCTTCAAAATCCCCAAAAGGATAGAAGCTTTCTTT
CDR3: CASSFKIPKRIEAFF
V: TRBV7-3
J: TRBJ1-1
size: -
D: -

DNA: TGTGCCTGGAGTACACAGGGGTATGGTAACACAGATACGCAGTATTTT
CDR3: CAWSTQGYGNTDTQYF
V: TRBV30
J: TRBJ2-3
size: many
D: TRBD1

DNA: TGTGCCAGCACTTGGACTGGATCCAATGAGCAGTTCTTC
CDR3: CASTWTGSNEQFF
V: TRBV6-9
J: TRBJ2-1
size: -
D: -

DNA: TGTGCCAGCAGTGAAGGGGAGGCAGAAAAACTGTTTTTT
CDR3: CASSEGEAEKLFF
V: TRBV6-1
J: TRBJ1-4
size: many
D: -

DNA: TGTGCCGGCAGCCAAGTAGTACCCGGGGAAATTCTCTCTGGAAACACCATATATTTT
CDR3: CAGSQVVPGEILSGNTIYF
V: TRBV14
J: TRBJ1-3
size: -
D: -

DNA: TGTGCCAGCAGAGAAGACAGGATCCATAATTCACCCCTCCACTTT
CDR3: CASREDRIHNSPLHF
V: TRBV2
J: TRBJ1-6
size: -
D: -

DNA: TGTGCCAGCCAATCTCTCTACGAGCAGTACTTC
CDR3: CASQSLYEQYF
V: TRBV6-2/TRBV6-3
J: TRBJ2-7
size: few
D: -

DNA: TGTGCCAGCAGTGAAGGTACCCAACCCAATCAGCCCCAGCATTTT
CDR3: CASSEGTQPNQPQHF
V: TRBV6-1
J: TRBJ1-5
size: many
D: -

DNA: TGCAGTGCTAGCGACAGTCCTGGAGAACTGTTTTTT
CDR3: CSASDSPGELFF
V: TRBV20-1
J: TRBJ1-4
size: -
D: -

DNA: TGCGCCAGCAGCTTGGAAGCTCAGGGGATATCTGGAAACACCATATATTTT
CDR3: CASSLEAQGISGNTIYF
V: TRBV5-1
J: TRBJ1-3
size: few
D: -

DNA: TGTGCCAGCTCACCACGGGGGGACAATTCACCCCTCCACTTT
CDR3: CASSPRGDNSPLHF
V: TRBV18
J: TRBJ1-6
size: -
D: -

DNA: TGTGCCAGCAGGAGGGGGAACATGAACACTGAAGCTTTCTTT
CDR3: CASRRGNMNTEAFF
V: TRBV6-1
J: TRBJ1-1
size: -
D: -

DNA: TGTGCCAGCAGCTTAGGTGGTCAGGGGCCGCGCCCGTATGGCTACACCTTC
CDR3: CASSLGGQGPRPYGYTF
V: TRBV7-8
J: TRBJ1-2
size: -
D: -

DNA: TGTGCCAGCAGTCTCCCACGCTACGAGCAGTACTTC
CDR3: CASSLPRYEQYF
V: TRBV6-1
J: TRBJ2-7
size: many
D: -

DNA: TGTGCCAGCACCCTGGTCCGGGCCGGGGAGCTGTTTTTT
CDR3: CASTLVRAGELFF
V: TRBV6-2/TRBV6-3
J: TRBJ2-2
size: many
D: -

DNA: TGTGCCAGCAGGTGGGGGGTCAATGGCTACACCTTC
CDR3: CASRWGVNGYTF
V: TRBV6-1
J: TRBJ1-2
size: many
D: -

DNA: TGTGCCAGCAGTTTCGCGGGGGGCCCAAGCTCCTACGAGCAGTACTTC
CDR3: CASSFAGGPSSYEQYF
V: TRBV27
J: TRBJ2-7
size: -
D: TRBD2

DNA: TGCAGTGCCACGGGGGGGACCTATGGCTACACCTTC
CDR3: CSATGGTYGYTF
V: TRBV20-1
J: TRBJ1-2
size: -
D: -

DNA: TGCGCCAGCTCGCCACCGCGGGGGGAGGGCGGCTACACCTTC
CDR3: CASSPPRGEGGYTF
V: TRBV5-1
J: TRBJ1-2
size: many
D: -

DNA: TGTGCTAGTGGGTCTATGGGGTGGGGGAGCAATCAGCCCCAGCATTTT
CDR3: CASGSMGWGSNQPQHF
V: TRBV12-5
J: TRBJ1-5
size: many
D: -

DNA: TGTGCCAGCAGGACCGACAGGGGGCTTGACTATGGCTACACCTTC
CDR3: CASRTDRGLDYGYTF
V: TRBV6-1
J: TRBJ1-2
size: many
D: TRBD1

DNA: TGTGCCAGTAGCACGACAGGAAACTCTGGAAACACCATATATTTT
CDR3: CASSTTGNSGNTIYF
V: TRBV19
J: TRBJ1-3
size: -
D: -

DNA: TGTGCCAGCTCACCAAGTGAATGGTATGTGAACACTGAAGCTTTCTTT
CDR3: CASSPSEWYVNTEAFF
V: TRBV18
J: TRBJ1-1
size: many
D: -

DNA: TGTGCCAGCAGTTACGCAGTTGATGAGCAGTTCTTC
CDR3: CASSYAVDEQFF
V: TRBV6-2/TRBV6-3
J: TRBJ2-1
size: many
D: -

DNA: TGCAGTGCCAGTGGGCGAGGGTCGTCTTTGAGTTGGCAGCCCCAGCATTTT
CDR3: CSASGRGSSLSWQPQHF
V: TRBV20-1
J: TRBJ1-5
size: many
D: -

DNA: TGTGCCAGCAGTGGCGGGGGGAAGGTCTATGGCTACACCTTC
CDR3: CASSGGGKVYGYTF
V: TRBV6-1
J: TRBJ1-2
size: many
D: -

DNA: TGTGCCAGCAGCCCCTCGACAGGGATGGTGGGCGAGCAGTTCTTC
CDR3: CASSPSTGMVGEQFF
V: TRBV3-1
J: TRBJ2-1
size: -
D: TRBD1

DNA: TGTGCCAGCAGCTTAGCTGTCAGGACGCTGCCAGATACGCAGTATTTT
CDR3: CASSLAVRTLPDTQYF
V: TRBV7-8
J: TRBJ2-3
size: many
D: -

DNA: TGTGCCAGCAGCCCTCCGACAGGGACCCCCTACGAGCAGTACTTC
CDR3: CASSPPTGTPYEQYF
V: TRBV11-2
J: TRBJ2-7
size: many
D: TRBD1

DNA: TGTGCCAGCGGCCCGGGAACCTTAGGAGCTTTCTTT
CDR3: CASGPGTLGAFF
V: TRBV27
J: TRBJ1-1
size: -
D: -